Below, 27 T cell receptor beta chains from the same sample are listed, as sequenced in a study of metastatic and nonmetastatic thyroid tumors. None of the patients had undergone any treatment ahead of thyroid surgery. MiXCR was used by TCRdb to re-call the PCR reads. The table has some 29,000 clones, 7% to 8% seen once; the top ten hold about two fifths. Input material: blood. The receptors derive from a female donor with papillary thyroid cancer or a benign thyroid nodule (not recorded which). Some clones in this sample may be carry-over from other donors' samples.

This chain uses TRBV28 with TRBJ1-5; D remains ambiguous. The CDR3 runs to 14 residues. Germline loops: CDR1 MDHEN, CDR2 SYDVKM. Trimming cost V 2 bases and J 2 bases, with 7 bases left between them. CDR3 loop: CASSLGTGNQPQHF. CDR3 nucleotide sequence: TGTGCCAGCAGTTTAGGAACGGGCAATCAGCCCCAGCATTTT.

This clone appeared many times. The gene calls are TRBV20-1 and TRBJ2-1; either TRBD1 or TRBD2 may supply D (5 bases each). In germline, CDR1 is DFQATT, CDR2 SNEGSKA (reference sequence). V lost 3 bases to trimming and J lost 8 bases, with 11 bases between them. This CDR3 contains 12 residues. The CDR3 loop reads CSARIGADEQFF. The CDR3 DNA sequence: TGCAGTGCTAGGATCGGGGCGGATGAGCAGTTCTTC.

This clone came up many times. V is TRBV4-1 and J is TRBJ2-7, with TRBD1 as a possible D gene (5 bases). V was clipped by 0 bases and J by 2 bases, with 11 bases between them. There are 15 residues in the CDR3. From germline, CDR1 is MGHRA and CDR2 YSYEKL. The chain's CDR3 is CASSQETDWAYEQYF. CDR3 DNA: TGCGCCAGCAGCCAAGAGACAGACTGGGCCTACGAGCAGTACTTC.

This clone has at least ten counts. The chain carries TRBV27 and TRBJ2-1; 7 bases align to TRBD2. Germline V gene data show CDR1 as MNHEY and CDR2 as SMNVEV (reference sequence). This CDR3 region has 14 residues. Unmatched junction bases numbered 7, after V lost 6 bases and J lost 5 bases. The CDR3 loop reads CASSSGTTNNEQFF. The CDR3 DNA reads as TGTGCCAGCAGCTCCGGGACTACAAACAATGAGCAGTTCTTC.

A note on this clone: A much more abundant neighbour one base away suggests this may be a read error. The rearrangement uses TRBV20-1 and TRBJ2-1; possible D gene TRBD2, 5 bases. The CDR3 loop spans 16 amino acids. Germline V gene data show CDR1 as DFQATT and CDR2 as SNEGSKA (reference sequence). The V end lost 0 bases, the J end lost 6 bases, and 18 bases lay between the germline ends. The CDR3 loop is CSARDHRLSLRNEQFF. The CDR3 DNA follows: TGCAGTGCTAGAGATCATCGACTATCTTTGCGCAATGAGCAGTTCTTC.

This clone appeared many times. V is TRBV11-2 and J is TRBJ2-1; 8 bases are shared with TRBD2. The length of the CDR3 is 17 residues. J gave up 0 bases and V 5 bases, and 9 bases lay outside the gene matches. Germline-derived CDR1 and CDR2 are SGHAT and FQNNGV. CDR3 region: CASSLSSGTSSYNEQFF. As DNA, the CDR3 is TGTGCCAGCAGCCTCTCATCCGGGACTAGCTCCTACAATGAGCAGTTCTTC.

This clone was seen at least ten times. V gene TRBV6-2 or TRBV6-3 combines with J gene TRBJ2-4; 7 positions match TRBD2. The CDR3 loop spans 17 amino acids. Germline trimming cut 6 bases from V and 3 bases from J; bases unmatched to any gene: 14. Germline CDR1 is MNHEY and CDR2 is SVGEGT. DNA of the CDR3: TGTGCCAGCAGACCCCTAGGACTAGGTGGGAGCAAAAACATTCAGTACTTC. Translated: CASRPLGLGGSKNIQYF.

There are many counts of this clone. The CDR3 region is CASSQTGYGYTF. In DNA, the CDR3 is TGCGCCAGCAGCCAAACGGGCTATGGCTACACCTTC. J is TRBJ1-2 and V is TRBV4-1; D is unresolved. The CDR3 is made up of 12 amino acids. V was pared by 2 bases and J by 4 bases, with 5 bases between. CDR1 MGHRA and CDR2 YSYEKL come from the germline V gene.

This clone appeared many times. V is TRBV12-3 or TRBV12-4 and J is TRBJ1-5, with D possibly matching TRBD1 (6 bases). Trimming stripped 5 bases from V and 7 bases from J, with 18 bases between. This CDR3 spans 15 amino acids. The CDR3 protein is CASSPGGGPEQPQHF. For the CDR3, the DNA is TGTGCCAGCAGTCCCGGTGGGGGGCCAGAGCAGCCCCAGCATTTT.

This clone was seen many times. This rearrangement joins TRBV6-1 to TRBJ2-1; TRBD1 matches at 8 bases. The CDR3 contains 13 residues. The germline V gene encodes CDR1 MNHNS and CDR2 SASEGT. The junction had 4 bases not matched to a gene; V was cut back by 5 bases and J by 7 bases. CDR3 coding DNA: TGTGCCAGCAGTCCGGACAGGGATAATGAGCAGTTCTTC. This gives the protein CASSPDRDNEQFF.

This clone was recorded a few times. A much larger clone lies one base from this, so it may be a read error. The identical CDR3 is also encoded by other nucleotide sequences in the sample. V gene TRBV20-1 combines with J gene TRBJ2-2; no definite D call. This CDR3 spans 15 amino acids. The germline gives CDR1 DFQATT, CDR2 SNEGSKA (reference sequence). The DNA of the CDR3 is TGCAGTGCTAGAGATCGTGTCAGGAACACGGGGGAGCTGTTTTTT. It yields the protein CSARDRVRNTGELFF.

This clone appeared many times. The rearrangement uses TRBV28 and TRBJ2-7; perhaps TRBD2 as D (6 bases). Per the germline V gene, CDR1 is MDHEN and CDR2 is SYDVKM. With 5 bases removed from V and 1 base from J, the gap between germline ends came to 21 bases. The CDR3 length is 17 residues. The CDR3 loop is CASSNRAQGLRSYEQYF. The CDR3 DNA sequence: TGTGCCAGCAGTAACCGGGCCCAGGGACTTCGATCCTACGAGCAGTACTTC.

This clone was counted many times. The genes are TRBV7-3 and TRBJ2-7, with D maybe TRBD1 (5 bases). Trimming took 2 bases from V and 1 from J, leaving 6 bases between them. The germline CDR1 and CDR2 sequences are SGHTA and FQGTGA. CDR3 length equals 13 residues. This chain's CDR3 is CASSLGASYEQYF. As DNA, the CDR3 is TGTGCCAGCAGCTTAGGGGCATCCTACGAGCAGTACTTC.

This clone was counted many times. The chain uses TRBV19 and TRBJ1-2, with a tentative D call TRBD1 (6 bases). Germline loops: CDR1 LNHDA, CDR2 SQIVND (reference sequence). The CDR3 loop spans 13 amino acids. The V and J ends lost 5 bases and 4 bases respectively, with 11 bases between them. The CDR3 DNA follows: TGTGCCAGTAGTGAAGGGGGATTCTATGGCTACACCTTC. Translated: CASSEGGFYGYTF.

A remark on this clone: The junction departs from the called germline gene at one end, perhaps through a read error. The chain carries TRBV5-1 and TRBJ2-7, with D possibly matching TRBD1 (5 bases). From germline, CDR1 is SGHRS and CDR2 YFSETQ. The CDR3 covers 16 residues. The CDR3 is CTSSLSAFRAAYEQYF. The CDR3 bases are TGCACCAGCAGCTTGTCGGCGTTCAGGGCTGCCTACGAGCAGTACTTC.

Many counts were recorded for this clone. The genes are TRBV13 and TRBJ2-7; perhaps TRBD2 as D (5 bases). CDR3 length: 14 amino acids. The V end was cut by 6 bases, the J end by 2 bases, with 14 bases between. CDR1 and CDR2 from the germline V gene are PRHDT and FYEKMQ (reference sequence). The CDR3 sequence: CASRDRGPPYEQYF. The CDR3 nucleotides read TGTGCCAGCAGGGACCGCGGGCCGCCCTACGAGCAGTACTTC.

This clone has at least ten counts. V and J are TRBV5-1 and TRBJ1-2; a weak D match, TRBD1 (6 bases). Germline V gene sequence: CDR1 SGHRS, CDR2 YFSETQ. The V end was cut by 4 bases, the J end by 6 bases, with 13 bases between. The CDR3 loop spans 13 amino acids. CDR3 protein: CASSVQGGDGYTF. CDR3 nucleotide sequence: TGCGCCAGCAGCGTACAGGGCGGTGATGGCTACACCTTC.

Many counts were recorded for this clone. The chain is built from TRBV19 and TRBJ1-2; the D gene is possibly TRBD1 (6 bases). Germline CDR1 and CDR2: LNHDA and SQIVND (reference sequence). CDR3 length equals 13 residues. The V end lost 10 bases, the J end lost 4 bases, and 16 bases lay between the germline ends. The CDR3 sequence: CATADRPVYGYTF. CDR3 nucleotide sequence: TGTGCCACCGCCGACAGGCCTGTCTATGGCTACACCTTC. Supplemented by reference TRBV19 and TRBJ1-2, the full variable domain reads DGGITQSPKYLFRKEGQNVTLSCEQNLNHDAMYWYRQDPGQGLRLIYYSQIVNDFQKGDIAEGYSVSREKKESFPLTVTSAQKNPTAFYLCATADRPVYGYTFGSGTRLTVV.

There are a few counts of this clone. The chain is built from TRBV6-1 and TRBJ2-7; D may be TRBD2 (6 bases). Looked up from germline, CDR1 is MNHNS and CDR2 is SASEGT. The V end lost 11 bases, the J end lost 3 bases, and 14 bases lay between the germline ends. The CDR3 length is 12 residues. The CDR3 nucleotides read TGTGCCGGGGGGAGAGGGGACTACGAGCAGTACTTC. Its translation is CAGGRGDYEQYF.

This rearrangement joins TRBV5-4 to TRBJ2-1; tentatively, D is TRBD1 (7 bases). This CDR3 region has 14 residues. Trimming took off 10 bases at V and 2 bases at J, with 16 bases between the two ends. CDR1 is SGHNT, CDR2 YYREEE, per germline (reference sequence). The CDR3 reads CAGSAGGPYNEQFF. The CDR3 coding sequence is TGTGCCGGATCAGCAGGGGGGCCCTACAATGAGCAGTTCTTC.

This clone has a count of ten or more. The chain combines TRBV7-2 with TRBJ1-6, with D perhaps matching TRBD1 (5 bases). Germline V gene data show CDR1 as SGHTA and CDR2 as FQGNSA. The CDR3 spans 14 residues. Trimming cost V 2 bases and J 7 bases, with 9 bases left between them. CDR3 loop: CASSLRDGNSPLHF. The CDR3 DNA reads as TGTGCCAGCAGCTTACGGGACGGAAATTCACCCCTCCACTTT.

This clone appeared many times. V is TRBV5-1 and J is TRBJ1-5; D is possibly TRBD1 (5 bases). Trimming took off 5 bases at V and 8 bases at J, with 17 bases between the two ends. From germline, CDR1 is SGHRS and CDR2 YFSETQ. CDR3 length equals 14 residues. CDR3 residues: CASRSDRGDKPQHF. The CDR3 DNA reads TGCGCCAGCAGATCCGACAGAGGGGATAAGCCCCAGCATTTT. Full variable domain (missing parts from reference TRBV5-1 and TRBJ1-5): KAGVTQTPRYLIKTRGQQVTLSCSPISGHRSVSWYQQTPGQGLQFLFEYFSETQRNKGNFPGRFSGRQFSNSRSEMNVSTLELGDSALYLCASRSDRGDKPQHFGDGTRLSIL.

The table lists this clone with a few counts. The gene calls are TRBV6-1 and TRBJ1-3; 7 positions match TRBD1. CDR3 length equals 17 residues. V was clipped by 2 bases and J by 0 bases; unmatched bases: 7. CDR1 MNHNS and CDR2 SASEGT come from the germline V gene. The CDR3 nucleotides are TGTGCCAGCAGTGAACGGCAGGGGGTGCGCTCTGGAAACACCATATATTTT. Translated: CASSERQGVRSGNTIYF.

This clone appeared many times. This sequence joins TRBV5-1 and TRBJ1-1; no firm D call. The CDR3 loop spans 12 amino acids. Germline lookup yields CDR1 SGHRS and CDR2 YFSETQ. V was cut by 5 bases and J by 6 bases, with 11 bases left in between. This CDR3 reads CASRRDLAEAFF. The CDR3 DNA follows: TGCGCCAGCAGGCGGGATCTGGCTGAAGCTTTCTTT.

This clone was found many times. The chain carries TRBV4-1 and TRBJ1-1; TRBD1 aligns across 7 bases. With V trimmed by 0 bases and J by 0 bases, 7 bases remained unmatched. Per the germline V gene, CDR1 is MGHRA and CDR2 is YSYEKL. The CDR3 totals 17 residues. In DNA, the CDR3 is TGCGCCAGCAGCCAAGACGGGCAGGGGGTAGTGAACACTGAAGCTTTCTTT. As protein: CASSQDGQGVVNTEAFF.

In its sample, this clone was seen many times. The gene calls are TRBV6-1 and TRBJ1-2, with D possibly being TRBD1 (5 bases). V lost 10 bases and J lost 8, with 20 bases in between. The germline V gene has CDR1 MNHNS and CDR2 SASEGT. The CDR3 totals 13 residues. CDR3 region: CANSRQFNVGYTF. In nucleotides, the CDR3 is TGTGCCAACTCCCGACAGTTCAACGTCGGCTACACCTTC.

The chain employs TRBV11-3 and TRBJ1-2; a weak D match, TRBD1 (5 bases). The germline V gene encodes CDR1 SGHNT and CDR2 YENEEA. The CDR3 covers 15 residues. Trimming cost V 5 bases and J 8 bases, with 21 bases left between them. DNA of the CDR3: TGTGCCAGCAGCAGGTCGACAGAGCCTTTCTTCGGCTACACCTTC. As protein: CASSRSTEPFFGYTF.